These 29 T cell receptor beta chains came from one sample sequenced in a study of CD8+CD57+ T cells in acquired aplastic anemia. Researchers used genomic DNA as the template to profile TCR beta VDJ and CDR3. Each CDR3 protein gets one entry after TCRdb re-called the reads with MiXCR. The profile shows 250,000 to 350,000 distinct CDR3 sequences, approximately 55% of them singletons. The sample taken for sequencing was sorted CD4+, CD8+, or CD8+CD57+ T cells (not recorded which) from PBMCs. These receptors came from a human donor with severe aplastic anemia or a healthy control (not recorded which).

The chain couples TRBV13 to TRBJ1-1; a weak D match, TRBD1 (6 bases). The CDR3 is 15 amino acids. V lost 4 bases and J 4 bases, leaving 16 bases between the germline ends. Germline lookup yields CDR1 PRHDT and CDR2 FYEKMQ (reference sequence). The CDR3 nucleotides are TGTGCCAGCAGCTCAATACAGGGTTCTAGCACTGAAGCTTTCTTT. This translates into CASSSIQGSSTEAFF.

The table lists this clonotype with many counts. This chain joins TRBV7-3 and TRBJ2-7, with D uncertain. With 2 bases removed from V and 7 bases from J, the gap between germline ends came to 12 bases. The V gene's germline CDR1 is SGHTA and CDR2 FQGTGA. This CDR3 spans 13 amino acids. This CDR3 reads CASSLFALGEQYF. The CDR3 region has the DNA TGTGCCAGCAGCTTATTCGCCCTCGGGGAGCAGTACTTC.

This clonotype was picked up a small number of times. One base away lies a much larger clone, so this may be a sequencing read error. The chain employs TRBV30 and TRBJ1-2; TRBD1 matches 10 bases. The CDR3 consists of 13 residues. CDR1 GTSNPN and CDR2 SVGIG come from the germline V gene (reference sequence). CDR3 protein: CSWTRTGGYGYTF. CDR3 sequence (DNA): TGTTCCTGGACCAGGACAGGGGGCTATGGCTACACCTTC.

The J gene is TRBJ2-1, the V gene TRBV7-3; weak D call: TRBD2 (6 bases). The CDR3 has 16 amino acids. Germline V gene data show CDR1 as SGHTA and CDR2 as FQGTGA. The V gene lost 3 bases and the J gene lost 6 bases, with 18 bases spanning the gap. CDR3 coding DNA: TGTGCCAGCAGCTTGGAGGGTAGACTGACCTCCAATGAGCAGTTCTTC. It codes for CASSLEGRLTSNEQFF.

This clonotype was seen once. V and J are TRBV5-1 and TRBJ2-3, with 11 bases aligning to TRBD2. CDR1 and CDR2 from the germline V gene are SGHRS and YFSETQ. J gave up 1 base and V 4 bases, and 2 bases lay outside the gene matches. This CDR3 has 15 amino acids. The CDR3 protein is CASSRLAGRTDTQYF. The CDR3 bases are TGCGCCAGCAGCCGACTAGCGGGACGCACAGATACGCAGTATTTT.

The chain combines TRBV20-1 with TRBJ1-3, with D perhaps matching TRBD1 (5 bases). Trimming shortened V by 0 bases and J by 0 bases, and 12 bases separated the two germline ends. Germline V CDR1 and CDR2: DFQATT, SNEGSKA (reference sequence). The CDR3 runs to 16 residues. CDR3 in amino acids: CSARDSVGGSGNTIYF. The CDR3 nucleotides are TGCAGTGCTAGAGACAGTGTGGGGGGCTCTGGAAACACCATATATTTT.

The CDR3 spells CSARASGQKYYEQYF. DNA of the CDR3: TGCAGTGCTAGGGCCTCGGGACAGAAGTACTACGAGCAGTACTTC. This chain links TRBV20-1 with TRBJ2-7, with 7 bases that match TRBD1. The CDR3 is 15 amino acids. J was trimmed by 3 bases and V by 3 bases; bases with no gene match: 11. The V gene's germline CDR1 is DFQATT and CDR2 SNEGSKA (reference sequence).

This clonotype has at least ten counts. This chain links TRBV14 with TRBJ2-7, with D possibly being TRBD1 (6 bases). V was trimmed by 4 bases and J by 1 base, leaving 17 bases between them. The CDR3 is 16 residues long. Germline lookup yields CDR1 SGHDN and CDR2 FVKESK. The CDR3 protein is CASSLGTRGGSYEQYF. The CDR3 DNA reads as TGTGCCAGCAGCCTGGGGACAAGGGGCGGTTCCTACGAGCAGTACTTC.

The CDR3 coding sequence is TGTGCCACCAGTGAGATTGGGGGTGGGGAGACCCAGTACTTC. Protein product: CATSEIGGGETQYF. The chain is built from TRBV24-1 and TRBJ2-5, with D perhaps matching TRBD1 or TRBD2 (5 bases each). V was clipped by 4 bases and J by 5 bases, with 13 bases between them. Germline V gives CDR1 KGHDR, CDR2 SFDVKD. The CDR3 is 14 amino acids.

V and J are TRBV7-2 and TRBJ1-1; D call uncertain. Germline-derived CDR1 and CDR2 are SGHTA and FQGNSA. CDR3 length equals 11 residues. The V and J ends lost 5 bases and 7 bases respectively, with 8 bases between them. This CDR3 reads CASSNSREAFF. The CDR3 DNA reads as TGTGCCAGCAGCAACAGTCGTGAAGCTTTCTTT.

The CDR3 coding sequence is TGTGCCATCAGTGAGTCGGGGACAGGACTTTACAATGAGCAGTTCTTC. This codes for CAISESGTGLYNEQFF. The chain is built from TRBV10-3 and TRBJ2-1, with 8 bases matching TRBD1. Per germline, CDR1 ENHRY and CDR2 SYGVKD. Unmatched junction bases numbered 5, after V lost 0 bases and J lost 4 bases. The CDR3 has 16 residues.

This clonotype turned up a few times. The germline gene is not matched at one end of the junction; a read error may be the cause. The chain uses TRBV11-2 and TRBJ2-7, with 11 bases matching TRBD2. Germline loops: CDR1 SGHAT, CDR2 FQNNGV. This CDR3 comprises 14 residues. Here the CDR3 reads CASSLLAGDYEQYF. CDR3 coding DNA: TGTGCTAGCAGCTTACTAGCGGGGGACTACGAGCAGTACTTC.

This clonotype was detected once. The CDR3 nucleotides are TGTGCCAGCAGCCGTTCGGCTGGAACGAACACCGGGGAGCTGTTTTTT. It translates to CASSRSAGTNTGELFF. The chain links TRBV7-8 to TRBJ2-2; D gene unclear. The germline V gene has CDR1 SGHVS and CDR2 FQNEAQ. Between the trimmed V and J ends, which lost 5 bases and 0 bases, there was a span of 13 bases. This CDR3 spans 16 amino acids. The whole variable domain, filled in from reference TRBV7-8 and TRBJ2-2, reads GAGVSQSPRYKVAKRGQDVALRCDPISGHVSLFWYQQALGQGPEFLTYFQNEAQLDKSGLPSDRFFAERPEGSVSTLKIQRTQQEDSAVYLCASSRSAGTNTGELFFGEGSRLTVL.

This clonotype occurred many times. The chain's CDR3 is CASSILGTGATEAFF. The CDR3 bases are TGTGCCAGTAGTATATTAGGGACAGGGGCGACTGAAGCTTTCTTT. The V and J genes are TRBV19 and TRBJ1-1; 10 bases align to TRBD1. CDR3 size: 15 residues. The V and J ends lost 2 bases and 5 bases, in that order; junction bases with no gene match: 5. The germline CDR1 and CDR2 sequences are LNHDA and SQIVND (reference sequence).

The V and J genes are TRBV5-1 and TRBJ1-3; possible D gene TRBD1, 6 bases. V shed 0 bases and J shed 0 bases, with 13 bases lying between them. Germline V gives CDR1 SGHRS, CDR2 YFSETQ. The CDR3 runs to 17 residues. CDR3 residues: CASSLGQGTFSGNTIYF. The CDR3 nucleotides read TGCGCCAGCAGCTTGGGTCAGGGGACGTTCTCTGGAAACACCATATATTTT.

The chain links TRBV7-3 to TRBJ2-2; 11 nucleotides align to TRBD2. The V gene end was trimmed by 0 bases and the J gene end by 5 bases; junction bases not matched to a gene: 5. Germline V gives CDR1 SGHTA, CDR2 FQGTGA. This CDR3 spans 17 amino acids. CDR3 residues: CASSLTSASGRTGELFF. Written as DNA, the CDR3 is TGTGCCAGCAGCTTAACGTCGGCTAGCGGGAGGACCGGGGAGCTGTTTTTT.

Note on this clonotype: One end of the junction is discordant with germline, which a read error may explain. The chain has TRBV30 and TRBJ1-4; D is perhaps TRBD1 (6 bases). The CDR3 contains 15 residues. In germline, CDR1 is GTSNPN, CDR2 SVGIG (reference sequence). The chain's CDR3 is CAWSLGLGGNEKLFF. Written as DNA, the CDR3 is TGTGCCTGGAGTTTGGGGCTCGGGGGCAATGAAAAGCTGTTTTTT.

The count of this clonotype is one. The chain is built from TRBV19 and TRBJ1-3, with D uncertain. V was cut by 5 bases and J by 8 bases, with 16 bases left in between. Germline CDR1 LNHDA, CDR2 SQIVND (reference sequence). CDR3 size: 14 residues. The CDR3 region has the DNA TGTGCCAGTAGTTCCCCCGGGCACCGGGACACCATATATTTT. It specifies CASSSPGHRDTIYF. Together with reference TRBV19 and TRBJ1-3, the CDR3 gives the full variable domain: DGGITQSPKYLFRKEGQNVTLSCEQNLNHDAMYWYRQDPGQGLRLIYYSQIVNDFQKGDIAEGYSVSREKKESFPLTVTSAQKNPTAFYLCASSSPGHRDTIYFGEGSWLTVV.

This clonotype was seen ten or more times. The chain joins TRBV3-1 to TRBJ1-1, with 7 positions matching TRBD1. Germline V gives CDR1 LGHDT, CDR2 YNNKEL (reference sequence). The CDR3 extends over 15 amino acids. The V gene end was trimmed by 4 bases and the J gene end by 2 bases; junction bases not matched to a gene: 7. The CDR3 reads CASSLGDSRNTEAFF. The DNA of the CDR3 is TGTGCCAGCAGCCTAGGGGACAGTCGAAACACTGAAGCTTTCTTT. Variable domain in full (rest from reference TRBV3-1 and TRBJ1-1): DTAVSQTPKYLVTQMGNDKSIKCEQNLGHDTMYWYKQDSKKFLKIMFSYNNKELIINETVPNRFSPKSPDKAHLNLHINSLELGDSAVYFCASSLGDSRNTEAFFGQGTRLTVV.

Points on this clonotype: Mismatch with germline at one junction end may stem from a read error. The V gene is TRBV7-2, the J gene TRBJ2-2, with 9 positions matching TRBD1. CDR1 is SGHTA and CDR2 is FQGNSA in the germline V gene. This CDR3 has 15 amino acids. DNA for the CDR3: TGTGTCAGCAGCCTGGGGACAGGGAGCACCGGGGAGCTGTTTTTT. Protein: CVSSLGTGSTGELFF.

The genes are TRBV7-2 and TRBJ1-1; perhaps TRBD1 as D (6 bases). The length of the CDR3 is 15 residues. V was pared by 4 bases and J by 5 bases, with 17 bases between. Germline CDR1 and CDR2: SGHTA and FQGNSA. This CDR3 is CASSYILGGATEAFF. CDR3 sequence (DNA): TGTGCCAGCAGCTATATACTGGGGGGGGCAACTGAAGCTTTCTTT.

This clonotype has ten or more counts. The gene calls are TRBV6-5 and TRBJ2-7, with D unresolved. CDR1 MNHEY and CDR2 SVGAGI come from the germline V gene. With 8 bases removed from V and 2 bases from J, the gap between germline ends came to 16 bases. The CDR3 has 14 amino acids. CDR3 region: CASSMGIFTYEQYF. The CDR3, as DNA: TGTGCCAGCTCTATGGGGATTTTCACCTACGAGCAGTACTTC.

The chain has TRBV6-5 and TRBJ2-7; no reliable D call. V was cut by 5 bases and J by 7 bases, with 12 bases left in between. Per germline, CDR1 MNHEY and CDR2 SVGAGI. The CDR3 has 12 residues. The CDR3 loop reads CASSDHRQEQYF. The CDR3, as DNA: TGTGCCAGCAGTGATCATCGGCAGGAGCAGTACTTC.

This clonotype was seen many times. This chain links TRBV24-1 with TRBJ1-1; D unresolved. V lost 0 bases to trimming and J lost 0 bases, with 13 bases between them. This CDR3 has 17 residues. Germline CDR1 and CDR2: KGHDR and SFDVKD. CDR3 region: CATSDLHRSSLNTEAFF. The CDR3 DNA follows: TGTGCCACCAGTGATTTGCATCGGAGCTCCTTGAACACTGAAGCTTTCTTT.

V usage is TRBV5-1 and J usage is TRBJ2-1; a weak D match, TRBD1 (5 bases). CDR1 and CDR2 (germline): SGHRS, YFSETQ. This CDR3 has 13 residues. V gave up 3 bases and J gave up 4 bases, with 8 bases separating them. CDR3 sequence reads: CASSWGKYNEQFF. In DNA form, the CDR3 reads TGCGCCAGCAGCTGGGGCAAGTACAATGAGCAGTTCTTC.

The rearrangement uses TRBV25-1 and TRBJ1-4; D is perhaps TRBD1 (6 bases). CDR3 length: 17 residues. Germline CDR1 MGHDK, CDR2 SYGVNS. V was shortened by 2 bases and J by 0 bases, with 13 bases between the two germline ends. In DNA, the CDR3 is TGTGCCAGCAGTGAAATGGGCAGGGGAGCAACTAATGAAAAACTGTTTTTT. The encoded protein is CASSEMGRGATNEKLFF.

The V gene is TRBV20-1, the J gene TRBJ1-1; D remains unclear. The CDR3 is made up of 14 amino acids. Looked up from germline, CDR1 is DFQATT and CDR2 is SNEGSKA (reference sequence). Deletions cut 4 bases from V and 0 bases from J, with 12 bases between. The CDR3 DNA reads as TGCAGTGCTAAGGTGAGGGCGATGAACACTGAAGCTTTCTTT. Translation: CSAKVRAMNTEAFF.

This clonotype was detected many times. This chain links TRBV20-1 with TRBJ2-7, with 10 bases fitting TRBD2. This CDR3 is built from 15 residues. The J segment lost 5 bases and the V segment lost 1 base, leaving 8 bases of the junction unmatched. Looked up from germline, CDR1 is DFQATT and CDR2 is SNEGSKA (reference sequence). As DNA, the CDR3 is TGCAGTGCTAGAGGGCTAGCGGGGGCGAGAGACGAGCAGTACTTC. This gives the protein CSARGLAGARDEQYF.

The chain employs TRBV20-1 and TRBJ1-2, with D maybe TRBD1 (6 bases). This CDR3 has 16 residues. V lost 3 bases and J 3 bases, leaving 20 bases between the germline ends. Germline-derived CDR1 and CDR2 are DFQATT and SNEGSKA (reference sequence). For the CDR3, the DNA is TGCAGTGCTAGGGATGGCGACAGGCCGAATGACTATGGCTACACCTTC. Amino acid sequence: CSARDGDRPNDYGYTF.